Listed here are 21 T cell receptor beta chains from one sample, sequenced in a study of T cells in localized non-small cell lung cancer. TCRdb's table, derived via immunoSEQ multiplex PCR, lists solely in-frame clones and lacks some. The data show about 83,000 clones, around 82% seen once. The sample in question was peripheral blood, obtained before any cancer treatment. The receptors stem from a female donor over 55 with stage I lung adenocarcinoma.

The genes are TRBV29-1 and TRBJ2-1, with D possibly TRBD1 on 6 matching bases. Germline loops: CDR1 SQVTM, CDR2 ANQGSEA. CDR3 length: 14 amino acids. The V gene lost 5 bases and the J gene lost 0 bases, with 11 bases spanning the gap. Written as DNA, the CDR3 is TGCAGCGTTCCCAGGGGATCCTCCTACAATGAGCAGTTCTTC. It translates to CSVPRGSSYNEQFF.

The chain couples TRBV27 to TRBJ1-2; a weak D match, TRBD1 (6 bases). CDR1 is MNHEY and CDR2 is SMNVEV in the germline V gene (reference sequence). V was cut by 6 bases and J by 7 bases, with 18 bases left in between. This CDR3 has 14 amino acids. CDR3 nucleotide sequence: TGTGCCAGCAGCCCAGCTAGACAGGTCGGTGGCTACACCTTC. It codes for CASSPARQVGGYTF.

This clone showed up just once. The chain combines TRBV18 with TRBJ1-2, with 7 bases lining up with TRBD1. Germline lookup yields CDR1 KGHSH and CDR2 LQKENI. The length of the CDR3 is 14 residues. With V trimmed by 2 bases and J by 5 bases, 5 bases remained unmatched. In DNA, the CDR3 is TGTGCCAGCTCACCAGAGGGGGCAGGTTATGGCTACACCTTC. It is translated as CASSPEGAGYGYTF. Full variable domain (remainder filled in from reference TRBV18 and TRBJ1-2): NAGVMQNPRHLVRRRGQEARLRCSPMKGHSHVYWYRQLPEEGLKFMVYLQKENIIDESGMPKERFSAEFPKEGPSILRIQQVVRGDSAAYFCASSPEGAGYGYTFGSGTRLTVV.

The CDR3 DNA follows: TGTGCCAGCAGAGGTAACATTGGGACTGAAGCTTTCTTT. Translated, it gives CASRGNIGTEAFF. This chain links TRBV2 with TRBJ1-1; D gene ambiguous. CDR1 SNHLY and CDR2 FYNNEI come from the germline V gene. The CDR3 sequence is 13 residues long. Trimming took off 6 bases at V and 5 bases at J, with 13 bases between the two ends.

V and J are TRBV4-2 and TRBJ2-3; TRBD2 matches 7 bases. The V and J ends lost 0 bases and 3 bases, in that order; junction bases with no gene match: 3. CDR1 LGHNA and CDR2 YNFKEQ come from the germline V gene. This CDR3 is built from 15 residues. The CDR3 DNA reads TGTGCCAGCAGCCAAGAGGGGGGGTTAACAGATACGCAGTATTTT. Encoded protein: CASSQEGGLTDTQYF.

The sample holds one count of this clone. V is TRBV4-3 and J is TRBJ2-1; 11 bases fit TRBD1. Germline trimming cut 1 base from V and 9 bases from J; bases unmatched to any gene: 8. The CDR3 contains 16 residues. Germline CDR1 is LGHNA and CDR2 is YSLEER. CDR3 region: CASSQGAGQGASEQFF. The CDR3 DNA sequence: TGCGCCAGCAGCCAAGGGGCCGGACAGGGGGCTAGTGAGCAGTTCTTC.

This chain links TRBV4-1 with TRBJ2-7; 12 bases align to TRBD2. Trimming took 4 bases from V and 6 from J; bases not matched to a gene: 4. The CDR3 covers 14 residues. The germline V gene has CDR1 MGHRA and CDR2 YSYEKL. For the CDR3, the DNA is TGCGCCAGCAGCCTACTAGCGGGAGGAACCGAGCAGTACTTC. Translating it yields CASSLLAGGTEQYF.

The chain couples TRBV4-1 to TRBJ1-2; 7 nucleotides line up with TRBD1. CDR3 size: 14 residues. Losses at the gene ends were 6 bases for V and 7 bases for J; bases not matched to a gene: 11. CDR1 is MGHRA and CDR2 is YSYEKL in the germline V gene. The CDR3 DNA follows: TGCGCCAGCAGGGGAGACAGGGTTGGGGGTGGCTACACCTTC. It specifies CASRGDRVGGGYTF.

This clone occurred a few times. The CDR3 reads CASRREVSSGNTIYF. The CDR3 region has the DNA TGCGCCAGCCGGCGAGAAGTTAGCTCTGGAAACACCATATATTTT. V and J are TRBV5-1 and TRBJ1-3; D gene unclear. Per germline, CDR1 SGHRS and CDR2 YFSETQ. CDR3 size: 15 residues. V gave up 7 bases and J gave up 0 bases, with 14 bases separating them.

The J gene is TRBJ2-6, the V gene TRBV7-2; TRBD1 might be the D (6 bases). Germline loops: CDR1 SGHTA, CDR2 FQGNSA. The CDR3 spans 17 residues. V was pared by 1 base and J by 0 bases, with 10 bases between. The CDR3 protein is CASSLVQGSSGANVLTF. For the CDR3, the DNA is TGTGCCAGCAGCTTAGTGCAGGGGAGCTCTGGGGCCAACGTCCTGACTTTC. Based on the CDR3 plus reference TRBV7-2 and TRBJ2-6, the full variable domain is GAGVSQSPSNKVTEKGKDVELRCDPISGHTALYWYRQSLGQGLEFLIYFQGNSAPDKSGLPSDRFSAERTGGSVSTLTIQRTQQEDSAVYLCASSLVQGSSGANVLTFGAGSRLTVL.

The V call is TRBV7-2, the J call TRBJ2-7; D is uncertain. This CDR3 region has 11 residues. V dropped 2 bases and J dropped 1 base, with 0 bases sitting between them. Germline V gene data show CDR1 as SGHTA and CDR2 as FQGNSA. The chain's CDR3 is CASSLSYEQYF. The CDR3 nucleotides read TGTGCCAGCAGCTTATCCTACGAGCAGTACTTC.

V is TRBV30 and J is TRBJ1-1, with D possibly matching TRBD1 (6 bases). Germline values: CDR1 GTSNPN, CDR2 SVGIG (reference sequence). V was pared by 0 bases and J by 3 bases, with 11 bases between. CDR3 length: 14 residues. CDR3 in amino acids: CAWSVNHRDTEAFF. In DNA, the CDR3 is TGTGCCTGGAGTGTAAATCACAGGGACACTGAAGCTTTCTTT.

J is TRBJ1-2 and V is TRBV6-5; D is uncertain. CDR1 and CDR2 (germline): MNHEY, SVGAGI. This CDR3 is built from 14 residues. Trimming stripped 1 base from V and 2 bases from J, with 8 bases between. For the CDR3, the DNA is TGTGCCAGCAGTTACTGGGAGTCCAACTATGGCTACACCTTC. Residues: CASSYWESNYGYTF.

This clone was seen once. V gene TRBV28 combines with J gene TRBJ1-4; D uncertain. The CDR3 loop spans 15 amino acids. Germline V gene data show CDR1 as MDHEN and CDR2 as SYDVKM. V was pared by 3 bases and J by 8 bases, with 16 bases between. DNA for the CDR3: TGTGCCAGCAGTTTTCCGACTTTCCTGGGCGAAAAACTGTTTTTT. Translation gives CASSFPTFLGEKLFF.

This clone was found once. The chain has TRBV15 and TRBJ1-2, with unresolved D. The V and J ends lost 3 bases and 4 bases respectively, with 9 bases between them. The CDR3 covers 13 residues. CDR1 is LNHNV and CDR2 is YYDKDF in the germline V gene (reference sequence). CDR3 bases: TGTGCCACCAGCAGGGGGATCGGCTATGGCTACACCTTC. It is translated as CATSRGIGYGYTF. Full variable domain (rest looked up from reference TRBV15 and TRBJ1-2): DAMVIQNPRYQVTQFGKPVTLSCSQTLNHNVMYWYQQKSSQAPKLLFHYYDKDFNNEADTPDNFQSRRPNTSFCFLDIRSPGLGDTAMYLCATSRGIGYGYTFGSGTRLTVV.

The rearrangement links TRBV4-2 to TRBJ1-2; a possible D gene is TRBD1 (6 bases). The CDR3 is made up of 13 amino acids. The germline V gene has CDR1 LGHNA and CDR2 YNFKEQ. Between the trimmed V and J ends, which lost 4 bases and 7 bases, there was a span of 13 bases. The CDR3 nucleotides read TGTGCCAGCAGCCTCGAAGGGGGTCGTGGCTACACCTTC. This encodes CASSLEGGRGYTF.

The V and J genes are TRBV13 and TRBJ2-2, with 7 bases lining up with TRBD2. Germline V gives CDR1 PRHDT, CDR2 FYEKMQ (reference sequence). Germline trimming cut 1 base from V and 0 bases from J; bases unmatched to any gene: 2. The CDR3 is 16 amino acids. CDR3 sequence reads: CASSLAGLANTGELFF. CDR3 DNA: TGTGCCAGCAGCTTAGCAGGACTAGCGAACACCGGGGAGCTGTTTTTT.

This clone has only a few counts. The chain links TRBV9 to TRBJ2-6; tentatively, D is TRBD1 (6 bases). CDR3 size: 19 residues. V gave up 4 bases and J gave up 4 bases, with 24 bases separating them. In germline, CDR1 is SGDLS, CDR2 YYNGEE. CDR3 sequence (DNA): TGTGCCAGCAGCCCCACAAGAGGGGGAACCCCGGGAGGGGCCAACGTCCTGACTTTC. This codes for CASSPTRGGTPGGANVLTF.

V is TRBV7-6 and J is TRBJ1-5; no clear D. The germline V gene has CDR1 SGHVS and CDR2 FNYEAQ. Trimming took 5 bases from V and 3 from J, leaving 11 bases between them. The CDR3 has 14 residues. The CDR3 loop is CASSPSGNNQPQHF. The DNA for the CDR3 is TGTGCCAGCAGCCCTAGCGGCAACAATCAGCCCCAGCATTTT.

The CDR3, as DNA: TGTGCCAGCAGCTGGGGGAGGAACACTGAAGCTTTCTTT. Translated, it gives CASSWGRNTEAFF. The chain carries TRBV7-2 and TRBJ1-1; possible D gene TRBD1, 5 bases. Germline CDR1 SGHTA, CDR2 FQGNSA. The CDR3 extends over 13 amino acids. Deletions cut 4 bases from V and 1 base from J, with 7 bases between.

The rearrangement joins TRBV9 to TRBJ2-3; D is uncertain. Germline CDR1 is SGDLS and CDR2 is YYNGEE. CDR3 length: 11 amino acids. V lost 0 bases and J 9 bases, leaving 5 bases between the germline ends. In nucleotides, the CDR3 is TGTGCCAGCAGCGTAGAAAGGACGCAGTATTTT. It specifies CASSVERTQYF. Filled out from reference TRBV9 and TRBJ2-3, the complete variable domain reads DSGVTQTPKHLITATGQRVTLRCSPRSGDLSVYWYQQSLDQGLQFLIQYYNGEERAKGNILERFSAQQFPDLHSELNLSSLELGDSALYFCASSVERTQYFGPGTRLTVL.